One and the same sample provided the 18 T cell receptor beta chains below, sequenced in a study of identical twins. TCRdb reanalysed the 5' RACE reads using MiXCR and keeps one entry per CDR3 protein. Among roughly 720,000 distinct CDR3 sequences, around a sixth were seen once, and the ten largest hold approximately 14%. In addition, the sample was reused for a study of T cells expressing NK-cell markers.

The sample taken for sequencing was PBMCs. The receptors come from a woman between 18 and 29 years old in good health.

The rearrangement links TRBV20-1 to TRBJ1-1; D not certain. V gave up 6 bases and J gave up 5 bases, with 13 bases separating them. The V gene's germline CDR1 is DFQATT and CDR2 SNEGSKA (reference sequence). The CDR3 consists of 12 residues. CDR3 amino acids: CSAEKGETEAFF. CDR3 in DNA: TGCAGTGCCGAGAAGGGTGAGACTGAAGCTTTCTTT.

The rearrangement uses TRBV24-1 and TRBJ2-1; TRBD2 matches 7 bases. This CDR3 contains 13 residues. Germline values: CDR1 KGHDR, CDR2 SFDVKD. V gave up 0 bases and J gave up 9 bases; unmatched junction bases: 1. The CDR3 DNA reads TGTGCCACCAGTGATTTGCGGGGGGTTGAGCAGTTCTTC. This translates into CATSDLRGVEQFF.

In this sample, this clonotype turned up a few times. This sequence joins TRBV10-3 and TRBJ1-2; D gene ambiguous. The CDR3 length is 15 residues. Deletions cut 0 bases from V and 8 bases from J, with 16 bases between. Germline V gives CDR1 ENHRY, CDR2 SYGVKD. CDR3 sequence reads: CAISESKGPMGGYTF. CDR3 bases: TGTGCCATCAGTGAGTCGAAAGGACCGATGGGGGGCTACACCTTC.

This chain links TRBV20-1 with TRBJ2-4; no reliable D call. V lost 7 bases and J 0 bases, leaving 13 bases between the germline ends. This CDR3 spans 14 amino acids. Germline V gene sequence: CDR1 DFQATT, CDR2 SNEGSKA (reference sequence). In nucleotides, the CDR3 is TGCAGTGTTCAGAGCCGGATAGCCAAAAACATTCAGTACTTC. It encodes CSVQSRIAKNIQYF.

The V and J genes are TRBV5-1 and TRBJ2-2; D possibly matches TRBD1 or TRBD2 (5 bases each). Germline V gene data show CDR1 as SGHRS and CDR2 as YFSETQ. The V and J ends lost 0 bases and 6 bases respectively, with 9 bases between them. CDR3 length equals 14 residues. CDR3 nucleotides: TGCGCCAGCAGCTTGGCCGAGGGGCCCGGGGAGCTGTTTTTT. It encodes CASSLAEGPGELFF.

The chain combines TRBV12-3 or TRBV12-4 with TRBJ2-3; 7 bases agree with TRBD2. J lost 5 bases, V lost 4 bases, and 15 bases had no gene match. The CDR3 covers 17 residues. The CDR3 loop is CASSSPGTNVGVDTQYF. The CDR3 DNA reads as TGTGCCAGCAGTTCCCCCGGGACTAACGTCGGTGTAGATACGCAGTATTTT.

The chain joins TRBV15 to TRBJ2-5; maybe TRBD1 (6 bases). Germline V gene sequence: CDR1 LNHNV, CDR2 YYDKDF (reference sequence). The CDR3 runs 14 residues. V dropped 3 bases and J dropped 2 bases, with 10 bases sitting between them. The CDR3, as DNA: TGTGCCACCAGCAGGGACAGCATTCAAGAGACCCAGTACTTC. Translating it yields CATSRDSIQETQYF.

The sample holds a few counts of this clonotype. The chain couples TRBV7-9 to TRBJ2-7, with D possibly being TRBD2 (6 bases). The CDR3 is made up of 12 amino acids. The germline gives CDR1 SEHNR, CDR2 FQNEAQ (reference sequence). The germline V and J ends were trimmed by 5 bases and 7 bases, with 12 bases remaining between them. The chain's CDR3 is CASSRRDLEQYF. CDR3 sequence (DNA): TGTGCCAGCAGCCGAAGGGACTTGGAGCAGTACTTC. The full variable domain, rest sourced from reference TRBV7-9 and TRBJ2-7, is DTGVSQNPRHKITKRGQNVTFRCDPISEHNRLYWYRQTLGQGPEFLTYFQNEAQLEKSRLLSDRFSAERPKGSFSTLEIQRTEQGDSAMYLCASSRRDLEQYFGPGTRLTVT.

This clonotype was detected only a few times. The V and J genes are TRBV20-1 and TRBJ1-2; weak D call: TRBD1 (6 bases). Germline CDR1 DFQATT, CDR2 SNEGSKA (reference sequence). The CDR3 sequence is 13 residues long. The DNA of the CDR3 is TGCAGCCCCCAGGGGCCTAACCCCTATGGCTACACCTTC. Its protein product is CSPQGPNPYGYTF.

The chain couples TRBV5-1 to TRBJ2-4; no firm D call. This CDR3 spans 13 amino acids. Trimming left V 4 bases short and J 7 bases short, with 12 bases between. The V gene's germline CDR1 is SGHRS and CDR2 YFSETQ. CDR3 in amino acids: CASSPGGSNIQYF. The CDR3 DNA sequence: TGCGCCAGCAGCCCTGGTGGTAGTAACATTCAGTACTTC.

This chain connects TRBV6-5 to TRBJ2-2; no reliable D call. Looked up from germline, CDR1 is MNHEY and CDR2 is SVGAGI. This CDR3 is 13 amino acids long. V was trimmed by 1 base and J by 5 bases, leaving 5 bases between them. Written as DNA, the CDR3 is TGTGCCAGCAGTTACTACTCAACCGGGGAGCTGTTTTTT. Amino acid sequence: CASSYYSTGELFF.

This clonotype was detected only a few times. This chain links TRBV7-9 with TRBJ2-7, with D possibly being TRBD2 (5 bases). The V end was cut by 5 bases, the J end by 3 bases, with 14 bases between. Germline CDR1 reads SEHNR; CDR2 reads FQNEAQ (reference sequence). The CDR3 spans 14 residues. The CDR3 reads CASSLTERVYEQYF. The DNA of the CDR3 is TGTGCCAGCAGCCTAACTGAGAGGGTCTACGAGCAGTACTTC. The full variable domain, rest sourced from reference TRBV7-9 and TRBJ2-7, is DTGVSQNPRHKITKRGQNVTFRCDPISEHNRLYWYRQTLGQGPEFLTYFQNEAQLEKSRLLSDRFSAERPKGSFSTLEIQRTEQGDSAMYLCASSLTERVYEQYFGPGTRLTVT.

V is TRBV20-1 and J is TRBJ1-1; D not resolved. Germline V CDR1 and CDR2: DFQATT, SNEGSKA (reference sequence). The V end was cut by 4 bases, the J end by 11 bases, with 17 bases between. CDR3 length: 12 residues. The CDR3 nucleotides are TGCAGTGCTATGTCCATCACATATGGGGCTTTCTTT. This gives the protein CSAMSITYGAFF.

This clonotype has a handful of counts. The chain uses TRBV29-1 and TRBJ2-7; TRBD2 matches at 11 bases. After removal of 7 bases from V and 7 bases from J, the junction contained 15 bases not matched to a gene. The CDR3 has 15 residues. In germline, CDR1 is SQVTM, CDR2 ANQGSEA. CDR3 sequence reads: CSAEGTSGNLREQYF. The CDR3 bases are TGCAGCGCCGAAGGGACTAGCGGAAACCTGAGGGAGCAGTACTTC.

This clonotype has only a few counts. The chain links TRBV9 to TRBJ1-5; perhaps TRBD1 as D (6 bases). The germline V gene has CDR1 SGDLS and CDR2 YYNGEE. The CDR3 loop spans 15 amino acids. The V gene lost 0 bases and the J gene lost 7 bases, with 14 bases spanning the gap. CDR3 sequence reads: CASSVGGGRWQPQHF. For the CDR3, the DNA is TGTGCCAGCAGCGTAGGAGGGGGGCGCTGGCAGCCCCAGCATTTT.

This clonotype has just a few counts. The rearrangement uses TRBV9 and TRBJ1-6; a weak D match, TRBD1 (6 bases). The CDR3 sequence is 13 residues long. Germline V gives CDR1 SGDLS, CDR2 YYNGEE. The V and J ends lost 0 bases and 13 bases respectively, with 11 bases between them. The DNA of the CDR3 is TGTGCCAGCAGCGTAGTGGGGGCTGGGCCCCTCCACTTT. This sequence encodes CASSVVGAGPLHF.

This clonotype turned up a few times. The J gene is TRBJ2-4, the V gene TRBV10-3, with D perhaps matching TRBD2 (6 bases). Germline CDR1 is ENHRY and CDR2 is SYGVKD. Trimming cost V 5 bases and J 6 bases, with 17 bases left between them. The CDR3 has 15 amino acids. In DNA form, the CDR3 reads TGTGCCATCAGTTCCCCGGGACTTGGGGGAAACATTCAGTACTTC. This sequence encodes CAISSPGLGGNIQYF.

This clonotype has just a few counts. The CDR3 region has the DNA TGTGCCAGCAGTCGGGAACTAGCGGTAGGCTCCTACGAGCAGTACTTC. Its translation: CASSRELAVGSYEQYF. J is TRBJ2-7 and V is TRBV12-3 or TRBV12-4; TRBD2 matches 8 bases. This CDR3 region has 16 residues. The ends lost 5 bases at V and 0 bases at J; junction bases unmatched: 9.